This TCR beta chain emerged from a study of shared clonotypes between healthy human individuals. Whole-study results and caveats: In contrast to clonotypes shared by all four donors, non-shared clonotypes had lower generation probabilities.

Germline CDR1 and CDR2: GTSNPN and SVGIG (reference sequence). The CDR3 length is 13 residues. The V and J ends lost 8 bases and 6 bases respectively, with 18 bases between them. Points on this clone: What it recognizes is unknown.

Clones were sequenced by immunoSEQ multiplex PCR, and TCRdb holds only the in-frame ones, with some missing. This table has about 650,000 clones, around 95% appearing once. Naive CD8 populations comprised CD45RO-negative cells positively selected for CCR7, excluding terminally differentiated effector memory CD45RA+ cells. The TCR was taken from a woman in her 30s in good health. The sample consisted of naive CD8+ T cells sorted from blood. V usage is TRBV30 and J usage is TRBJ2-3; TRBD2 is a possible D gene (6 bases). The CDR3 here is CATSGGSLDTQYF. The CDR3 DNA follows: TGTGCCACCAGTGGGGGGAGCCTGGATACGCAGTATTTT.